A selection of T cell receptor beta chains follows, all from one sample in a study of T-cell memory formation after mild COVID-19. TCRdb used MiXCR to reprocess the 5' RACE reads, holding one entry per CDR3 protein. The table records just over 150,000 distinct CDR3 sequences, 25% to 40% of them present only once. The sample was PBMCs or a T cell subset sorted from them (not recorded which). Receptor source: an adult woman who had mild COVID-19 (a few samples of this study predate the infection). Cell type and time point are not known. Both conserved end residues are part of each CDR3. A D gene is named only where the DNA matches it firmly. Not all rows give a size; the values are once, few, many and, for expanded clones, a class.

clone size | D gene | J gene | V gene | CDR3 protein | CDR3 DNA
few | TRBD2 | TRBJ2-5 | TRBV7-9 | CASSPISGSGETQYF | TGTGCCAGCAGCCCCATTAGCGGGAGTGGTGAGACCCAGTACTTC
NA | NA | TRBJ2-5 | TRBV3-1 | CASSQDGPYQETQYF | TGTGCCAGCAGCCAAGACGGTCCGTACCAAGAGACCCAGTACTTC
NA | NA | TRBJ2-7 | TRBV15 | CATSRDWAGNYEQYF | TGTGCCACCAGCAGAGATTGGGCGGGGAACTACGAGCAGTACTTC
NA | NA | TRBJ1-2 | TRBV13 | CASSLEVSPYGYTF | TGTGCCAGCAGCTTAGAGGTCAGCCCCTATGGCTACACCTTC
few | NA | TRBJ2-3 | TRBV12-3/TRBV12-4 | CASSFRQVSTDTQYF | TGTGCCAGCAGTTTTCGTCAGGTTAGCACAGATACGCAGTATTTT
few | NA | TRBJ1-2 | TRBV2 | CASSWVEGANGYTF | TGTGCCAGCAGCTGGGTGGAAGGGGCTAATGGCTACACCTTC
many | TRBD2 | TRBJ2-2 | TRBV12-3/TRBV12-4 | CASSSPLILAGGQLNTGELFF | TGTGCCAGCAGTTCCCCCCTAATATTAGCGGGGGGCCAACTGAACACCGGGGAGCTGTTTTTT
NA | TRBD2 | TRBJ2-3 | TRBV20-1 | CSATLTSTTQYF | TGCAGTGCTACTCTGACTAGCACTACGCAGTATTTT
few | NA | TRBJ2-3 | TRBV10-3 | CATGEGPDTQYF | TGTGCCACGGGTGAGGGCCCAGATACGCAGTATTTT
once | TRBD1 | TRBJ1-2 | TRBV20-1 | CSGNAGTGGGYTF | TGCAGTGGCAACGCCGGGACAGGGGGCGGCTACACCTTC
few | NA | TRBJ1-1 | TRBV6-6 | CASGGAWAEAFF | TGTGCCAGCGGGGGGGCTTGGGCTGAAGCTTTCTTT
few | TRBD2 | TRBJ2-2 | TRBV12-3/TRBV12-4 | CASGLAAHTGELFF | TGTGCCAGCGGACTAGCGGCACACACCGGGGAGCTGTTTTTT
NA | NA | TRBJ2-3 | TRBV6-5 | CASTVPGTDTQYF | TGTGCCAGCACCGTTCCAGGCACAGATACGCAGTATTTT
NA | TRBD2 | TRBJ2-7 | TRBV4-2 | CASSTGTSGNRGEQYF | TGTGCCAGCAGCACTGGGACTAGCGGGAACCGGGGGGAGCAGTACTTC
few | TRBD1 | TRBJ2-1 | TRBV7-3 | CASSPGQGFDEQFF | TGTGCCAGCAGCCCCGGACAGGGTTTCGACGAGCAGTTCTTC
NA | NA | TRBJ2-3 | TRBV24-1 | CATSDRTAATQYF | TGTGCCACCAGTGATCGCACCGCCGCTACGCAGTATTTT
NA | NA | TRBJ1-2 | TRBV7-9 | CASSLHPNNYGYTF | TGTGCCAGCAGCTTACATCCCAATAACTATGGCTACACCTTC
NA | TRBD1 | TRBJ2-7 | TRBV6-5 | CASSWDRDYEQYF | TGTGCCAGCAGTTGGGACAGAGACTACGAGCAGTACTTC
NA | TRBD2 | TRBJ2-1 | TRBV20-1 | CSLRESGRGSYNEQFF | TGCAGTCTCAGGGAGAGCGGGAGGGGCTCCTACAATGAGCAGTTCTTC
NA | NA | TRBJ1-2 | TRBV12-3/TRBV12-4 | CASSLTGMDGYTF | TGTGCCAGCAGTTTAACAGGGATGGATGGCTACACCTTC
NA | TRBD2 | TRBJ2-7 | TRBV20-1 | CSAPDRTSGYYEQYF | TGCAGTGCTCCCGACCGGACTAGCGGTTACTACGAGCAGTACTTC
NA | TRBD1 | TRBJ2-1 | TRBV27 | CASSLQGVYNEQFF | TGTGCCAGCAGTCTCCAGGGGGTGTACAATGAGCAGTTCTTC
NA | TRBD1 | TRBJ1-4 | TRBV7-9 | CASSLGQAQNEKLFF | TGTGCCAGCAGCCTCGGACAGGCCCAGAATGAAAAACTGTTTTTT
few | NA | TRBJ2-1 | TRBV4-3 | CASSQDRLLNNEQFF | TGCGCCAGCAGCCAAGATCGCCTGCTAAACAATGAGCAGTTCTTC
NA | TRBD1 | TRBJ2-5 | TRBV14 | CASSRTGVGETQYF | TGTGCCAGCAGCCGGACAGGGGTGGGGGAGACCCAGTACTTC
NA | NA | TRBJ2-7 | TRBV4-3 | CASSQDFLLSGRYEQYF | TGCGCCAGCAGCCAAGATTTTTTGCTGTCAGGCCGCTACGAGCAGTACTTC
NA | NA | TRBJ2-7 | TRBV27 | CASRDRISYEQYF | TGTGCCAGCCGGGACCGAATCTCCTACGAGCAGTACTTC
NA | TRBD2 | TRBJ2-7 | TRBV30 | CAWRRTSGEQYF | TGTGCCTGGAGAAGGACTAGCGGCGAGCAGTACTTC
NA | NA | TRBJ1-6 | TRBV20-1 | CSARSDRPGTLHF | TGCAGTGCTAGATCAGACAGGCCCGGCACCCTCCACTTT
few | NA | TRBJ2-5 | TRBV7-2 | CASSLTQAATQYF | TGTGCCAGCAGCTTGACTCAGGCGGCAACCCAGTACTTC
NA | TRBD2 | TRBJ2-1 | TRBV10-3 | CAISEPGSGEQFF | TGTGCCATCAGTGAGCCTGGTAGCGGGGAGCAGTTCTTC
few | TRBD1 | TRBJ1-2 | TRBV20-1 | CSAAGQGNYGYTF | TGCAGTGCGGCGGGACAGGGGAACTATGGCTACACCTTC
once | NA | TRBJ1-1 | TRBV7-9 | CASSLFEGLNTEAFF | TGTGCCAGCAGCTTATTCGAGGGCCTGAACACTGAAGCTTTCTTT
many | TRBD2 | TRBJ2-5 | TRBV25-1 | CASSPGGERAQETQYF | TGTGCCAGCAGTCCTGGGGGGGAAAGAGCCCAAGAGACCCAGTACTTC
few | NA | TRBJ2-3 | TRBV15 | CATSPAGGGLTPQYF | TGTGCCACCAGCCCGGCTGGCGGGGGCCTGACCCCGCAGTATTTT
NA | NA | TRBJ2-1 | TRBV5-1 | CASSKPGSANEQFF | TGCGCCAGCAGTAAACCGGGCTCAGCAAATGAGCAGTTCTTC
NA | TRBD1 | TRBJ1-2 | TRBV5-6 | CASSWAGTGGGYTF | TGTGCCAGCAGCTGGGCCGGGACAGGGGGAGGCTACACCTTC
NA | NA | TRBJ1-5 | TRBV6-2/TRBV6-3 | CASTEGGLGNQPQHF | TGTGCCAGCACCGAAGGAGGGTTGGGCAATCAGCCCCAGCATTTT
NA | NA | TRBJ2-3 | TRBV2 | CASRGDRDGYTDTQYF | TGTGCCAGCAGGGGAGACCGGGACGGCTATACAGATACGCAGTATTTT
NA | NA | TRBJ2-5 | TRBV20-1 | CSARDASGRSQETQYF | TGCAGTGCTAGAGATGCTTCGGGACGTAGCCAAGAGACCCAGTACTTC
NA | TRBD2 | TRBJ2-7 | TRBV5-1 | CASVPGGYEQYF | TGCGCCAGCGTCCCGGGGGGCTACGAGCAGTACTTC
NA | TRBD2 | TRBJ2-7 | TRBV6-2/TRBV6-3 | CASSLRGRAPYEQYF | TGTGCCAGCAGTTTACGAGGGAGGGCCCCCTACGAGCAGTACTTC
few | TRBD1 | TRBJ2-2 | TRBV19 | CASRSAGTGGTGELFF | TGTGCCAGTAGAAGTGCCGGGACAGGGGGCACCGGGGAGCTGTTTTTT
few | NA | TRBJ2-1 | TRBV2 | CASSQGLYNEQFF | TGTGCCAGCAGTCAGGGACTGTACAATGAGCAGTTCTTC
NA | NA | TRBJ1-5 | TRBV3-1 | CASSQDLNQPQHF | TGTGCCAGCAGCCAAGATCTCAATCAGCCCCAGCATTTT